Listed here is a single T cell receptor beta chain. This study enrolled people aged about 18 to 100 from about 24 US geographic areas. This record comes from a study of blood T cell repertoires in COVID-19. Whole-study context: Sites in the United States, Italy and Spain provided acute and convalescent COVID-19 samples. PBMCs, B-cell-depleted T cells, or T cells were the source of the cDNA or gDNA that made up the material.

Sequenced by immunoSEQ multiplex PCR; TCRdb stores in-frame clones only, minus some. There are a few hundred thousand clones in the sample; more than 75% occur only once, and around 1.3% lies in the top ten. CDR1 is MRHNA and CDR2 is SNTAGT in the germline V gene. V was pared by 4 bases and J by 1 base, with 5 bases of the junction left unmatched. This CDR3 contains 17 residues. This rearrangement joins TRBV6-4 to TRBJ2-1; 12 bases match TRBD2. The receptor was isolated from a man between 25 and 39 years old who had recovered from COVID-19. The source material was PBMCs or T cells enriched from blood (not recorded which). The CDR3: CASSASSGGASYNEQFF. The CDR3 coding sequence is TGTGCCAGCAGTGCCTCTAGCGGGGGGGCATCCTACAATGAGCAGTTCTTC.